The present T cell receptor beta chain was sequenced within a study of blood T cells in healthy people across ages. The V end lost 0 bases, the J end lost 2 bases, and 8 bases lay between the germline ends. CDR3 length equals 15 residues. Germline CDR1 MNHNS, CDR2 SASEGT. A second PCR of 7 to 11 cycles used a sample-barcoded 5' primer and a J-beta primer mix. TCRdb re-called the 5' RACE reads through MiXCR, storing one row per CDR3 protein. The sample contains hundreds of thousands of distinct CDR3 sequences, 25% to 30% of which appear only once. This clonotype was recorded many times. This clonotype was obtained from an elderly woman in good health. V is TRBV6-1 and J is TRBJ2-1, with TRBD1 as a possible D gene (5 bases). Sample: blood. CDR3 bases: TGTGCCAGCAGTGAAGCTGCAGGGACCTACAATGAGCAGTTCTTC. This codes for CASSEAAGTYNEQFF.